This T cell receptor beta chain was recorded in a study of CD8+CD57+ T cells in acquired aplastic anemia. In regard to this clonotype: One end of the junction does not line up with germline, which may come from a read error.

Profiles of TCR beta VDJ and CDR3 were generated from a genomic DNA template. TCRdb redid the calling of the reads with MiXCR, one entry per CDR3 protein. The sample holds roughly 250,000 distinct CDR3 sequences; roughly 82% are singletons and the top ten take over 35%. The CDR3 spans 14 residues. Germline CDR1 SGHVT, CDR2 SQSDAQ. Previously, flow cytometry had revealed CD8+CD57+ cell expansion in the patients chosen for sequencing. The chain recombines TRBV7-4 with TRBJ2-5, with D tentatively TRBD2 (5 bases). This clonotype was sampled from a human donor with aplastic anemia. Input material: sorted CD4+, CD8+, or CD8+CD57+ T cells (not recorded which) from PBMCs. The CDR3 is CAISRGSDHATEYF. CDR3 DNA sequence: TGTGCCATCAGCAGAGGGTCAGACCACGCGACCGAGTACTTC.